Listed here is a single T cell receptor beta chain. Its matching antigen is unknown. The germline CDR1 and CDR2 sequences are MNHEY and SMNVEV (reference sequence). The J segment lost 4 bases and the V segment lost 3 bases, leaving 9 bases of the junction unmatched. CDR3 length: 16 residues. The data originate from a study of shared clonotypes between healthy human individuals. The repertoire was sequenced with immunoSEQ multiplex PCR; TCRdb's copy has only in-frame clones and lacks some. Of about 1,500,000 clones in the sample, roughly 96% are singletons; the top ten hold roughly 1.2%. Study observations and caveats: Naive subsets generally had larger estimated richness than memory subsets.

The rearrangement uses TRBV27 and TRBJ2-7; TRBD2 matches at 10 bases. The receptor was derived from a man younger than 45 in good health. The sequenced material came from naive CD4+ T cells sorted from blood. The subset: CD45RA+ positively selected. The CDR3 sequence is CASSLLASGRSYEQYF. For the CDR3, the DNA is TGTGCCAGCAGTTTGTTAGCTAGCGGGAGATCGTACGAGCAGTACTTC.